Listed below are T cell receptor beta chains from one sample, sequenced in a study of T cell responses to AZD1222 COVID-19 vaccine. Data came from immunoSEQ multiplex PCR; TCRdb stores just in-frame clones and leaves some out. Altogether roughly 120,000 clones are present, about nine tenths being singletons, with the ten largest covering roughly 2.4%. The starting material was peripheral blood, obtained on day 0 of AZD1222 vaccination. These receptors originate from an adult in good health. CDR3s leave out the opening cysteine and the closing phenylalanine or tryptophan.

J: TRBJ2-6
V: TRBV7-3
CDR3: ASSHAGPGANVLT

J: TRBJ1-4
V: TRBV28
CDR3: ASSQGTARREKLF

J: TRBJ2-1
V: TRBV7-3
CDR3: ASSFNHNEQF

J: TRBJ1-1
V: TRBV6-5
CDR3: ASRRQGDSTEAF

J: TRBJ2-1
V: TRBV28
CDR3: ASRRERAGYYNEQF

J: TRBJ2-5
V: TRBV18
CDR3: ASSPPVQVQETQY

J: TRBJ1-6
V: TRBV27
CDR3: ASSLSPRDRVSPLH

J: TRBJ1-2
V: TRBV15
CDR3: ATSRRDGSVGYT

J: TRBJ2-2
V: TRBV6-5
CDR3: ASSSGLAGAGELF

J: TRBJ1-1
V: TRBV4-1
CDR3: ASSFLLADGMNTEAF

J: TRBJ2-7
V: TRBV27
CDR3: ASSFSLTTYEQY

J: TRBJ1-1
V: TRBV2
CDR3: ASIKRGGNTEAF

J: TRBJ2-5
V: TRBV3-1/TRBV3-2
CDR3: ASSQNPGKETQY

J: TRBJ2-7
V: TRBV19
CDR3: ASSMGTGGLEQY

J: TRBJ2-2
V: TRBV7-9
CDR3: ASSLAGGNTGELF

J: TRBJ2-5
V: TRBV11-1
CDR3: ASSSSRLETQY

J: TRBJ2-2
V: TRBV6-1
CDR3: ASSESWDTGELF

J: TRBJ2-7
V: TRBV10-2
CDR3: ASSERLTGGSREQY

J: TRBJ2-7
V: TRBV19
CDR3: ASIPGTSGSKCYEQY

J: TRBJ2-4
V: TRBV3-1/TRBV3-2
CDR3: ASSQGLTLGTSGRTKNIQY

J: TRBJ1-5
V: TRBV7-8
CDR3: ASSSYGGDNQPQH

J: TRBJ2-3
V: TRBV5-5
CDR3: ASSLVLGGSTDTQY

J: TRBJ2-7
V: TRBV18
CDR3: ASSPTGAGQGSYEQY

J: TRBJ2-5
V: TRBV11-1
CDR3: ASSRGGQETQY

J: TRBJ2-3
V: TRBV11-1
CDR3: ASSSTGTATDTQY

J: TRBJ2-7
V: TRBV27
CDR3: ASSVGGSSYEQY

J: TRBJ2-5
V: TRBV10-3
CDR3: ATQQGGPQETQY

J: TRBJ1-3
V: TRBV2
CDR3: ASRLAGNTIY